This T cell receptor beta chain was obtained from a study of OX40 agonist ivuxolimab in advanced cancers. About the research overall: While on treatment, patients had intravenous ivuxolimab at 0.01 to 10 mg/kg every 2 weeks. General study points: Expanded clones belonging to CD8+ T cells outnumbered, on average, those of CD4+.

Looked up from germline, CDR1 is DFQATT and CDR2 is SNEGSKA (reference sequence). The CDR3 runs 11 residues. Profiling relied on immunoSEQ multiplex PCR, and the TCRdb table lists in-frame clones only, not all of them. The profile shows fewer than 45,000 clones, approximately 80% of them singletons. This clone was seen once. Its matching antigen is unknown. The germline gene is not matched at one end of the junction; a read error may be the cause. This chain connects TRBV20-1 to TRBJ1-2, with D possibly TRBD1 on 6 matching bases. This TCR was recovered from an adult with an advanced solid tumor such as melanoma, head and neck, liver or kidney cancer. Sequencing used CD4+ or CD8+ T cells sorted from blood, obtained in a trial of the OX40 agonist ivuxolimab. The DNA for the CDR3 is TGCAGTGCTACCGGGGGGGCAGAATCACATTTC. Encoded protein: CSATGGAESHF.